A selection of T cell receptor beta chains follows, all from one sample in a study. TCRdb processed the 5' RACE reads anew with MiXCR; each CDR3 protein has one entry. The sample has nearly 55,000 distinct CDR3 sequences; roughly 22% are singletons. Sequenced material: tumor-infiltrating naive CD4+ T cells sorted from the breast tumor. These receptors originate from a female donor with breast cancer. The CDR3 runs from the conserved cysteine through the conserved F or W. A D gene is named only where the DNA matches it firmly. Expanded clones are given a class, and other clones once, few, many or no size at all.

j_gene,v_gene,abundance,d_gene,CDR3nt,CDR3aa
TRBJ1-5,TRBV10-3,many,.,TGTGCCATCAGTGAGTTCGGCCCCACGGCAGGGCAGCCCCAGCATTTT,CAISEFGPTAGQPQHF
TRBJ1-3,TRBV12-3/TRBV12-4,.,.,TGTGCCAGCAGTTTATCGGCAAACACCATATATTTT,CASSLSANTIYF
TRBJ2-1,TRBV20-1,.,.,TGCAGTGCTAGAGATCCGCTCCCCGAGCAGTTCTTC,CSARDPLPEQFF
TRBJ1-2,TRBV12-3/TRBV12-4,few,.,TGTGCCAGCAGCCTCGGGGGGGCTGGAGGTGGCTACACCTTC,CASSLGGAGGGYTF
TRBJ2-1,TRBV7-2,few,.,TGTGCCAGCAGCTTAGGGTTGAGGGGGCAGTTCTTC,CASSLGLRGQFF
TRBJ2-5,TRBV9,.,TRBD2,TGTGCCAGCAGCGTATCTAGCGGGGAACGAGAGACCCAGTACTTC,CASSVSSGERETQYF
TRBJ1-1,TRBV7-7,.,.,TGTGCCAGCAGCCCTTTCGGGGCGGATGAAGCTTTCTTT,CASSPFGADEAFF
TRBJ2-5,TRBV7-2,few,.,TGTGCCAGCAGCCCTAGGTGGGGGCAAGAGACCCAGTACTTC,CASSPRWGQETQYF
TRBJ2-1,TRBV5-1,few,TRBD1,TGCGCCAGCAGCCGGGACAGCTCCTACAATGAGCAGTTCTTC,CASSRDSSYNEQFF
TRBJ2-2,TRBV5-1,.,TRBD2,TGCGCCAGCAGCTTGGCCGGACTAGCGTCCTTCTATCCGGGGAACACCGGGGAGCTGTTTTTT,CASSLAGLASFYPGNTGELFF